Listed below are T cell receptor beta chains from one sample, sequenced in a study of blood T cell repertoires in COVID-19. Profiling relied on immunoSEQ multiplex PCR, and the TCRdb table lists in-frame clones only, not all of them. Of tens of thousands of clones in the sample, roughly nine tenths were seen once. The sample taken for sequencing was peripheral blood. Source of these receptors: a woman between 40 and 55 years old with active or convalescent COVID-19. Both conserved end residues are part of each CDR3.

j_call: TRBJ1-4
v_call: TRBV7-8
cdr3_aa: CASRRLRDSGSEKLFF

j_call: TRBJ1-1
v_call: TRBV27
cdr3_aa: CASSLSLTRVNTEAFF

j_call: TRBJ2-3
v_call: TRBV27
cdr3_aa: CASSPSSGGLPLTDTQYF

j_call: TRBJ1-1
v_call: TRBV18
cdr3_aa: CASSPRQISETEAFF

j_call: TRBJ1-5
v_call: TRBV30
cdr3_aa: CAWRTGTGDGQPQHF

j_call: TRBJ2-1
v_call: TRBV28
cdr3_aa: CASSRPGLGRNEQFF

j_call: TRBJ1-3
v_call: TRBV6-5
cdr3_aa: CASTLRGGGNTIYF

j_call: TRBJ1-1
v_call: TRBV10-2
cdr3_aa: CASRALVANTEAFF

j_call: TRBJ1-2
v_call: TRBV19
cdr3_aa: CASSIRGRTLLGYGYTF

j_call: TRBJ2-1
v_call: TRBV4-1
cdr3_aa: CASSQDSPLAGGPYNEQFF

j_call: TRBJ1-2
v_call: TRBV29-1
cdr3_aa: CSCHGGTDYGYTF

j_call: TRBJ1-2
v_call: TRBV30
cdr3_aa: CAWSVISSSGGYGYTF

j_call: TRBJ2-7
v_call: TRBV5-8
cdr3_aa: CASSSQGTSGRMNYEQYF

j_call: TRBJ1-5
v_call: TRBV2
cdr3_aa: CASSAQNQPQHF

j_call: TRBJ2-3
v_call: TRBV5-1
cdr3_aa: CATSVGLAGDTQYF

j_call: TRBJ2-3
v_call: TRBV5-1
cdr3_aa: CASRRQRAATDTQYF

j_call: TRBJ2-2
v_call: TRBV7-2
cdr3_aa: CASRRSGGGTGELFF

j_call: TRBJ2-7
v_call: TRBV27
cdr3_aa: CASSLTGGLPSYEQYF

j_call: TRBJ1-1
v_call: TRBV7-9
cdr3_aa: CASSSQEAVTEAFF

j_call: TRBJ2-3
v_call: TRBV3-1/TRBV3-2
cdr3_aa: CASSQWTSGRYRTDTQYF

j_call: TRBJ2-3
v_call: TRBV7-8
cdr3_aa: CASSRTSGGSSSTDTQYF

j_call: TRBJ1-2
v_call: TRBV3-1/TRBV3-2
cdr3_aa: CASSPRQGDYGYTF

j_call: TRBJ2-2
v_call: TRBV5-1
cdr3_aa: CASSSPGTGRSTGELFF

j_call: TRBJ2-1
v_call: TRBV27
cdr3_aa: CASSLYSGGNNEQFF

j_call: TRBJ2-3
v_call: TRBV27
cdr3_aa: CASSFVPSGGTDTQYF

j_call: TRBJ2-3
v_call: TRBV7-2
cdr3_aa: CASSSRTSALSDTQYF

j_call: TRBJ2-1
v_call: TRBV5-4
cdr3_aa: CASSPGLAGFQDEQFF

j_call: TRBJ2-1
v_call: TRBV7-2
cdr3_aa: CASSLTSAPYNEQFF